Listed here are 16 T cell receptor beta chains from one sample, sequenced in a study of CD8+CD57+ T cells in acquired aplastic anemia. TCR beta VDJ and CDR3 profiles were obtained from a genomic DNA template. TCRdb re-called the reads through MiXCR, storing one row per CDR3 protein. The repertoire holds about 420,000 distinct CDR3 sequences, with under 80% as singletons. The source material was sorted CD4+, CD8+, or CD8+CD57+ T cells (not recorded which) from PBMCs. These receptors were obtained from a human donor in good health, serving as a control.

In this sample, this clonotype turned up many times. The rearrangement links TRBV30 to TRBJ1-1, with D hard to call. V lost 3 bases, J lost 3 bases, and 14 bases lay in between. The CDR3 runs 14 residues. CDR1 GTSNPN and CDR2 SVGIG come from the germline V gene (reference sequence). For the CDR3, the DNA is TGTGCCTGGAGAGCGAACCGGGGATACACTGAAGCTTTCTTT. It is translated as CAWRANRGYTEAFF.

The chain uses TRBV12-3 or TRBV12-4 and TRBJ2-5; possibly TRBD1 for D (5 bases). The CDR3 runs to 14 residues. V lost 6 bases and J 5 bases, leaving 16 bases between the germline ends. In DNA, the CDR3 is TGTGCCAGCAGGCCGCGTAGGGGCCTTGAGACCCAGTACTTC. Protein product: CASRPRRGLETQYF.

The rearrangement links TRBV7-9 to TRBJ1-6, with D perhaps TRBD1 (6 bases). Germline assignment: CDR1 SEHNR and CDR2 FQNEAQ (reference sequence). This CDR3 has 15 residues. V was pared by 1 base and J by 19 bases, with 23 bases between. CDR3 amino acids: CASSLGRGAKLFFHF. The CDR3 DNA reads as TGTGCCAGCAGCTTAGGGCGGGGGGCAAAACTGTTTTTTCACTTT.

This clonotype was detected once. The junction does not match germline at one end; this may be a read error. V gene TRBV18 combines with J gene TRBJ1-4; D ambiguous. From germline, CDR1 is KGHSH and CDR2 LQKENI. This CDR3 is 12 amino acids long. The DNA of the CDR3 is TGTGCCAGCTCACTAGCAAATGAAAAACCGTTTTTT. It specifies CASSLANEKPFF.

This clonotype has ten or more counts. J is TRBJ1-4 and V is TRBV5-8; 8 bases are shared with TRBD1. The CDR3 is made up of 14 amino acids. Germline lookup yields CDR1 SGHTS and CDR2 YDEGEE. V shed 4 bases and J 3 bases; nucleotides not matched to a gene: 2. In DNA form, the CDR3 reads TGTGCCAGCAGCCAGACAGGGGCTAATGAAAAACTGTTTTTT. Amino acids: CASSQTGANEKLFF.

V usage is TRBV5-5 and J usage is TRBJ1-1, with 9 positions matching TRBD1. The CDR3 runs 15 residues. Germline loops: CDR1 SGHKS, CDR2 YYEKEE (reference sequence). With 5 bases clipped from V and 8 bases from J, the junction kept 13 bases outside the gene matches. Here the CDR3 reads CASSFRGTGTGEAFF. The CDR3 DNA reads as TGTGCCAGCAGTTTTCGCGGGACAGGGACAGGCGAAGCTTTCTTT.

On this clonotype itself: The junction and the germline gene differ at one end; a read error may be behind it. This chain joins TRBV9 and TRBJ2-7; D remains ambiguous. The V gene's germline CDR1 is SGDLS and CDR2 YYNGEE. The CDR3 is 13 amino acids. CDR3: CASSLSSTYERYF. CDR3 nucleotide sequence: TGTGCCAGCAGCTTGAGCTCCACCTACGAGCGGTACTTC.

Points on this clonotype: Relative to the germline gene, one junction end is altered; a read error may explain this. The chain joins TRBV7-2 to TRBJ1-2, with D tentatively TRBD1 (5 bases). This CDR3 contains 15 residues. The germline V gene encodes CDR1 SGHTA and CDR2 FQGNSA. The CDR3 spells CASSLEMLGAAGYTF. The CDR3 DNA reads TGTGCCAGCAGCTTAGAAATGTTAGGGGCAGCGGGCTATACCTTC.

Ten or more counts support this clonotype. This chain connects TRBV10-3 to TRBJ1-3; a weak D match, TRBD1 (5 bases). The CDR3 is made up of 15 amino acids. V was shortened by 4 bases and J by 3 bases, with 13 bases between the two germline ends. Germline V gene sequence: CDR1 ENHRY, CDR2 SYGVKD. For the CDR3, the DNA is TGTGCCATCAGTGCCCCAGGGCGGCTTGGAAACACCATATATTTT. This codes for CAISAPGRLGNTIYF.

On this clonotype itself: At one end, the junction sequence differs from germline, possibly due to a read error. The chain employs TRBV20-1 and TRBJ1-1; the D gene is possibly TRBD1 (5 bases). CDR3 length: 11 residues. Germline V lookup: CDR1 DFQATT, CDR2 SNEGSKA (reference sequence). CDR3 bases: TGCAGTGCTATCCCCACGGGGGACCCAGTCTTT. It translates to CSAIPTGDPVF.

The rearrangement links TRBV12-3 or TRBV12-4 to TRBJ2-1; tentatively, D is TRBD1 (7 bases). V lost 5 bases and J 8 bases, leaving 13 bases between the germline ends. CDR3 length equals 13 residues. The CDR3: CASSVPRGDEQFF. The CDR3 DNA is TGTGCCAGCAGTGTTCCCAGGGGGGATGAGCAGTTCTTC.

Only a few counts were recorded for this clonotype. The chain employs TRBV29-1 and TRBJ1-1, with a weak D call TRBD1 (5 bases). V lost 3 bases and J 0 bases, leaving 20 bases between the germline ends. This CDR3 has 17 amino acids. Germline loops: CDR1 SQVTM, CDR2 ANQGSEA. The CDR3 sequence is CSVDGGRTRGMNTEAFF. DNA of the CDR3: TGCAGCGTTGATGGCGGCAGGACGCGGGGGATGAACACTGAAGCTTTCTTT.

This clonotype occurred many times. The chain recombines TRBV19 with TRBJ1-5, with 8 bases aligning to TRBD1. Germline CDR1 reads LNHDA; CDR2 reads SQIVND (reference sequence). The CDR3 extends over 18 amino acids. V trimming: 7 bases; J trimming: 0 bases; junction bases outside the gene matches: 14. The CDR3 DNA sequence: TGTGCCAGTAATAAAAACAGGGGGGCGGCGAATAGCAATCAGCCCCAGCATTTT. It yields the protein CASNKNRGAANSNQPQHF.

The genes are TRBV2 and TRBJ2-7; D is uncertain. Germline CDR1 reads SNHLY; CDR2 reads FYNNEI. Trimming removed 6 bases from V and 2 bases from J, with 8 bases in between. This CDR3 has 12 residues. The CDR3 reads CASRRSTYEQYV. The DNA for the CDR3 is TGTGCCAGCAGACGATCGACCTACGAGCAGTACGTC.

The rearrangement joins TRBV6-5 to TRBJ1-5; D is perhaps TRBD1 (5 bases). V was trimmed by 0 bases and J by 15 bases, leaving 21 bases between them. The V gene's germline CDR1 is MNHEY and CDR2 SVGAGI. The CDR3 sequence is 15 residues long. The CDR3 reads CASSYSRLAGHHTHF. The CDR3 region has the DNA TGTGCCAGCAGTTACTCGAGGCTAGCGGGGCACCATACGCATTTT.

Note on this clonotype: Compared with germline, one end of the junction differs, possibly owing to a read error. The genes are TRBV5-1 and TRBJ1-6; D remains ambiguous. This CDR3 has 15 amino acids. Germline values: CDR1 SGHRS, CDR2 YFSETQ. The chain's CDR3 is CTSSLALGTSQALHF. For the CDR3, the DNA is TGTACCAGCAGCTTGGCCCTCGGAACTTCTCAAGCCCTCCACTTT.